A selection of T cell receptor beta chains follows, all from one sample in a study of shared clonotypes between healthy human individuals. Sequencing was performed with immunoSEQ multiplex PCR; in TCRdb, only in-frame clones are kept and a portion is missing. The table records nearly 2 million clones, about 94% of them present only once. The material sequenced was naive CD8+ T cells sorted from blood. The receptors stem from a man aged 18 to 30 in good health. Each CDR3 is given with its conserved first and last residue. Each record gives: clone size, J gene, D gene, V gene, CDR3 protein, CDR3 DNA. D genes are given only for firm matches. Clone size, where shown, is once, few, many, or a class for clones that have expanded.

>-|TRBJ1-6|-|TRBV2
CASSDRLNSPLHF
TGTGCCAGCAGTGACCGGCTAAATTCACCCCTCCACTTT
>-|TRBJ1-1|-|TRBV7-9
CASSLVEGMNTEAFF
TGTGCCAGCAGCTTAGTAGAGGGGATGAACACTGAAGCTTTCTTT
>once|TRBJ1-6|-|TRBV9
CASSVDGVDSPLHF
TGTGCCAGCAGCGTGGATGGAGTTGATTCACCCCTCCACTTT
>-|TRBJ2-2|-|TRBV27
CASSLAGANTGELFF
TGTGCCAGCAGCCTGGCGGGCGCGAACACCGGGGAGCTGTTTTTT
>-|TRBJ1-1|-|TRBV4-3
CASSPKTGSEAFF
TGCGCCAGCAGCCCCAAGACAGGCTCTGAAGCTTTCTTT
>-|TRBJ2-1|TRBD1|TRBV7-9
CASTHDRVLNEQFF
TGTGCCAGCACCCACGACAGGGTCCTCAATGAGCAGTTCTTC
>-|TRBJ2-5|-|TRBV2
CASSEAPTDQETQYF
TGTGCCAGCAGTGAAGCGCCGACGGACCAAGAGACCCAGTACTTC
>-|TRBJ2-7|-|TRBV4-1
CASSQTPTGFYEQYF
TGCGCCAGCAGCCAAACGCCCACAGGGTTCTACGAGCAGTACTTC
>-|TRBJ1-2|-|TRBV21-1
CASSNRALSYGYTF
TGTGCCAGCAGCAACCGGGCCTTAAGCTATGGCTACACCTTC
>-|TRBJ2-1|-|TRBV7-9
CASSSILGASGRQFF
TGTGCCAGCAGCTCCATCCTCGGCGCCAGCGGAAGACAGTTCTTC
>-|TRBJ2-7|-|TRBV7-9
CASSLENWFVDEQYF
TGTGCCAGCAGCTTAGAGAATTGGTTTGTCGACGAGCAGTACTTC
>-|TRBJ2-6|-|TRBV19
CASSITGHGFSGANVLTF
TGTGCCAGCTCTATTACGGGACACGGTTTCTCTGGGGCCAACGTCCTGACTTTC
>-|TRBJ2-3|TRBD2|TRBV15
CATSRDLDGGAVDTQYF
TGTGCCACCAGCAGAGATTTGGACGGGGGGGCGGTAGATACGCAGTATTTT
>once|TRBJ1-3|TRBD1|TRBV5-4
CASSLTGVGNTIYF
TGTGCCAGCAGCCTGACAGGGGTGGGAAACACCATATATTTT
>-|TRBJ2-5|-|TRBV27
CASSFWGSGETQYF
TGTGCCAGCAGTTTCTGGGGGTCCGGGGAGACCCAGTACTTC
>-|TRBJ2-5|-|TRBV5-4
CASSLGTAQETQYF
TGTGCCAGCAGCTTGGGGACAGCACAAGAGACCCAGTACTTC
>-|TRBJ1-1|TRBD1|TRBV6-5
CASSPGTDLNTEAFF
TGTGCCAGCAGTCCAGGGACAGACCTGAACACTGAAGCTTTCTTT
>-|TRBJ2-7|-|TRBV29-1
CSVESQVTYEQYF
TGCAGCGTTGAATCACAGGTTACCTACGAGCAGTACTTC
>-|TRBJ1-1|-|TRBV30
CASDGLSNTEAFF
TGTGCCTCTGACGGACTTTCGAACACTGAAGCTTTCTTT
>-|TRBJ2-2|TRBD1|TRBV5-4
CASTRPGQGNTGELFF
TGTGCCAGCACTAGACCGGGACAGGGGAACACCGGGGAGCTGTTTTTT
>-|TRBJ2-3|TRBD2|TRBV7-8
CASSLGLAGGLADTQYF
TGTGCCAGCAGCTTAGGACTAGCGGGGGGGCTAGCGGATACGCAGTATTTT
>-|TRBJ2-1|-|TRBV9
CASSVEGWFDEQFF
TGTGCCAGCAGCGTAGAGGGGTGGTTTGATGAGCAGTTCTTC
>-|TRBJ2-7|-|TRBV7-9
CASSGVGFQGGTEEQYF
TGTGCCAGCAGCGGAGTAGGTTTCCAGGGGGGGACGGAAGAGCAGTACTTC
>-|TRBJ1-4|-|TRBV7-8
CASSVLEGPTNEKLFF
TGTGCCAGCAGCGTCCTCGAGGGCCCAACTAATGAAAAACTGTTTTTT
>-|TRBJ2-1|TRBD1|TRBV7-6
CASSPVPGQGEDYNEQFF
TGTGCCAGCAGCCCCGTCCCGGGACAGGGTGAGGACTACAATGAGCAGTTCTTC
>-|TRBJ1-2|TRBD1|TRBV7-9
CASSLAGTGVEYGYTF
TGTGCCAGCAGCTTAGCTGGGACAGGGGTAGAATATGGCTACACCTTC
>-|TRBJ2-3|TRBD2|TRBV5-6
CASSFVAGGTDTQYF
TGTGCCAGCAGCTTTGTAGCGGGAGGAACAGATACGCAGTATTTT
>-|TRBJ2-7|TRBD1|TRBV2
CASSEEGQGYYEQYF
TGTGCCAGCAGTGAAGAGGGACAGGGGTACTACGAGCAGTACTTC
>-|TRBJ2-7|-|TRBV27
CASSLGTGYEQYF
TGTGCCAGCAGCCTGGGGACGGGCTACGAGCAGTACTTC
>-|TRBJ1-2|TRBD1|TRBV28
CASSLGTGGAPMGYTF
TGTGCCAGCAGTTTAGGGACAGGGGGAGCTCCTATGGGCTACACCTTC
>-|TRBJ2-5|-|TRBV30
CAWSGLGLLETQYF
TGTGCCTGGAGTGGCCTGGGACTGTTGGAGACCCAGTACTTC
>-|TRBJ1-5|-|TRBV5-1
CASSLHLPKNSNQPQHF
TGCGCCAGCAGCTTGCACCTCCCAAAGAATAGCAATCAGCCCCAGCATTTT
>once|TRBJ2-1|-|TRBV7-9
CASRHRDLRNNEQFF
TGTGCCAGCAGGCACCGGGACCTCCGGAACAATGAGCAGTTCTTC
>-|TRBJ2-7|-|TRBV6-5
CASSYTGTYEQYF
TGTGCCAGCAGTTACACGGGGACCTACGAGCAGTACTTC
>-|TRBJ2-3|-|TRBV9
CASSVWGGDTQYF
TGTGCCAGCAGCGTATGGGGTGGAGATACGCAGTATTTT
>-|TRBJ2-5|-|TRBV6-5
CASTTRGIGETQYF
TGTGCCAGCACCACACGCGGGATAGGGGAGACCCAGTACTTC
>-|TRBJ2-4|-|TRBV6-5
CASSDRAGLRYF
TGTGCCAGCAGTGACCGGGCAGGCCTGCGGTACTTC